The rows below give T cell receptor beta chains drawn from one sample of a study of T cell changes during pregnancy in multiple sclerosis. The repertoire was sequenced with immunoSEQ multiplex PCR; TCRdb's copy has only in-frame clones and lacks some. Among under 90,000 clones listed, 94% were seen once. The sequencing used peripheral blood, collected in the second trimester of pregnancy. The receptors were sampled from a female donor in good health, enrolled as a control in a pregnancy study. CDR3s leave out the opening cysteine and the closing phenylalanine or tryptophan. Each record gives: V gene, CDR3 protein.

>TRBV28
ASSHPGAREQF
>TRBV7-8
ASSLASEGSSGNTIY
>TRBV4-1
ASSQDMTGFPLH
>TRBV5-1
ASSLDGARNTGELF
>TRBV28
ASSLLAGGDGYT
>TRBV18
ASSPPPGTSRLYNEQF
>TRBV2
ASRVTGVSYEQY
>TRBV6-1
ASSPQGQGSYEQY
>TRBV5-1
ASSSARGTSASTDTQY
>TRBV7-9
ASSLASGAQETQY
>TRBV7-9
ASTLLDAGGTEAF
>TRBV18
ASSPKVGAGQPQH
>TRBV7-7
ASSAGPETQY
>TRBV19
ASSWKGSQPQH
>TRBV5-6
ASWGRTSGYNEQF
>TRBV7-9
ASSLGDSKAF
>TRBV10-3
AISESKDRGYDTIY
>TRBV5-5
ASRFRDRAYEQY
>TRBV28
ASSARVVYEQY
>TRBV11-2
ASSLVWLAGGGAQY
>TRBV6-4
ARQGAKDEQY
>TRBV7-2
ASSGRGNEQF
>TRBV29-1
SVERGVRETQY
>TRBV4-1
ASSQERGLTITGELF
>TRBV5-1
ASSLAPDRPSY
>TRBV5-4
ASSVFGQTNTEAF
>TRBV5-6
ASSLSGADRAY
>TRBV11-3
ASSLSNERAQETQY
>TRBV5-1
ASQNRGSNEQF
>TRBV6-5
ASTRRGGASETQY
>TRBV4-1
ASSQGMGLQETQY
>TRBV10-3
AISGVNSGNTIY
>TRBV5-1
ASSLADNSYEQY
>TRBV7-9
ASSSWGGRESKNEQF
>TRBV28
ASSFAEGKLYGYT
>TRBV6-1
ASSVQGSNTGELF
>TRBV7-8
ASSLVPGGTDTQY
>TRBV6-5
ASSFPGYYGYT
>TRBV28
ASSLPPTTVALGNEQF
>TRBV19
ASSTSGRYEQY
>TRBV5-1
ASSTSTSRAYEQY
>TRBV28
ATRQGPMAQH
>TRBV6-1
ASSATGQRGEKLF
>TRBV19
ASTPLTGELF
>TRBV6-5
ASSYSRASPNQPQH
>TRBV5-1
ASSQGQLKETQY
>TRBV28
ASSLLDSYEQY
>TRBV30
AWNEIGGGVNEQF
>TRBV15
ATSRDRQGEETQY
>TRBV15
ATSRLERENNEQF
>TRBV28
AGNLPRDTQY
>TRBV5-6
ASSPGQGSYEQY
>TRBV5-6
ASSGGLGVADTQY
>TRBV27
ASSSGQGSYEQY
>TRBV19
ASSIQGLPSEQF
>TRBV2
ASVGGGAQPQH
>TRBV28
ASTTFSYEQY
>TRBV5-1
ASSPQSSTDTQY